This T cell receptor beta chain was documented in a study of blood T cell repertoires in COVID-19. CDR3 length: 15 residues. Trimming took 2 bases from V and 5 from J; bases not matched to a gene: 4. The germline V gene has CDR1 SEHNR and CDR2 FQNEAQ (reference sequence). Some clones are missing from TCRdb's copy, which holds only in-frame ones; the method was immunoSEQ multiplex PCR. The sample shows around 260,000 clones, approximately 83% of them seen only once. The chain employs TRBV7-9 and TRBJ2-1; TRBD2 aligns across 9 bases. The specimen was peripheral blood. The clonotype was recovered from a woman between 45 and 60 years old who had recovered from COVID-19. DNA of the CDR3: TGTGCCAGCAGCTTAATCAGCGGGAGGAACAATGAGCAGTTCTTC. It codes for CASSLISGRNNEQFF.